This T cell receptor beta chain derives from a study of OX40 agonist ivuxolimab in advanced cancers. Study-wide results and limits: Nonresponders, in some cases, also had low normalized T-cell clonal expansion.

Comment on this clone: Its antigen is not known.

Data came from immunoSEQ multiplex PCR; TCRdb stores just in-frame clones and leaves some out. This table holds approximately 77,000 clones, about 90% found once. Germline CDR1 is SNHLY and CDR2 is FYNNEI. The CDR3 spans 14 residues. V lost 3 bases and J 1 base, leaving 7 bases between the germline ends. The V gene is TRBV2, the J gene TRBJ1-5; TRBD1 is a possible D gene (6 bases). Sequenced here: CD4+ or CD8+ T cells sorted from blood, sampled in a trial of the OX40 agonist ivuxolimab. The TCR originated in an adult with an advanced solid tumor such as melanoma, head and neck, liver or kidney cancer. The CDR3 sequence is CASSDGTSNQPQHF. The CDR3 nucleotides are TGTGCCAGCAGTGATGGGACAAGCAATCAGCCCCAGCATTTT.